These 30 T cell receptor beta chains came from one sample sequenced in a study of OX40 agonist ivuxolimab in advanced cancers. This table comes from immunoSEQ multiplex PCR, and its TCRdb copy is limited to in-frame clones, with some not included. The sample records 20,000 to 25,000 clones, approximately 88% being singletons. Source: CD4+ or CD8+ T cells sorted from blood, taken in a trial of the OX40 agonist ivuxolimab. These receptors were obtained from an adult with an advanced solid tumor such as melanoma, head and neck, liver or kidney cancer.

The chain has TRBV27 and TRBJ2-4; 7 bases agree with TRBD1. The length of the CDR3 is 17 residues. CDR1 MNHEY and CDR2 SMNVEV come from the germline V gene (reference sequence). Trimming cost V 0 bases and J 2 bases; bases outside gene matches: 7. The CDR3 spells CASSLSAGGITKNIQYF. The CDR3 DNA reads as TGTGCCAGCAGTTTATCGGCAGGGGGTATAACCAAAAACATTCAGTACTTC.

This clone has a handful of counts. The chain has TRBV9 and TRBJ2-3, with a possible D match to TRBD1 (5 bases). CDR1 and CDR2 from the germline V gene are SGDLS and YYNGEE. This CDR3 spans 13 amino acids. The V end was cut by 2 bases, the J end by 3 bases, with 7 bases between. The CDR3 DNA is TGTGCCAGCAGCGTGCGACAGACAGATACGCAGTATTTT. Translated: CASSVRQTDTQYF.

CDR3 DNA sequence: TGTGCCAGCAGCTTAAATAGGTGGGGGGACACTGAAGCTTTCTTT. Translating gives CASSLNRWGDTEAFF. This chain joins TRBV13 and TRBJ1-1; possibly TRBD1 for D (5 bases). Trimming stripped 2 bases from V and 3 bases from J, with 13 bases between. Per germline, CDR1 PRHDT and CDR2 FYEKMQ (reference sequence). The CDR3 sequence is 15 residues long.

The V call is TRBV29-1, the J call TRBJ2-1, with TRBD2 identical over 9 bases. V trimming: 4 bases; J trimming: 9 bases; junction bases outside the gene matches: 7. CDR1 SQVTM and CDR2 ANQGSEA come from the germline V gene. The CDR3 is 13 amino acids. CDR3 sequence reads: CSVVAGEVIEQFF. Here the CDR3 DNA reads TGCAGCGTTGTAGCGGGGGAAGTTATTGAGCAGTTCTTC.

The chain couples TRBV19 to TRBJ2-5; 7 positions agree with TRBD1. The germline gives CDR1 LNHDA, CDR2 SQIVND (reference sequence). J lost 2 bases, V lost 3 bases, and 18 bases had no gene match. This CDR3 comprises 19 residues. CDR3 protein: CASSMDGVPGQIPQETQYF. As DNA, the CDR3 is TGTGCCAGTAGTATGGATGGAGTCCCGGGACAGATCCCTCAAGAGACCCAGTACTTC.

The chain uses TRBV14 and TRBJ2-7; 7 positions match TRBD1. This CDR3 has 13 residues. V lost 4 bases and J lost 3; bases outside the gene matches: 3. Germline V gene data show CDR1 as SGHDN and CDR2 as FVKESK. The chain's CDR3 is CASSLGTVYEQYF. The CDR3 region has the DNA TGTGCCAGCAGCCTAGGGACAGTCTACGAGCAGTACTTC.

The chain recombines TRBV15 with TRBJ2-7; weak D call: TRBD2 (6 bases). The CDR3 covers 16 residues. The germline V and J ends were trimmed by 1 base and 2 bases, with 15 bases remaining between them. Germline CDR1 is LNHNV and CDR2 is YYDKDF (reference sequence). The CDR3 protein is CATSRGPGTGAYEQYF. CDR3 nucleotides: TGTGCCACCAGCAGAGGGCCCGGGACGGGGGCCTACGAGCAGTACTTC.

This rearrangement joins TRBV29-1 to TRBJ2-3; 7 bases map to TRBD2. Germline-derived CDR1 and CDR2 are SQVTM and ANQGSEA. V dropped 4 bases and J dropped 8; count of bases not matched to a gene: 12. The CDR3 is made up of 14 amino acids. The CDR3 DNA is TGCAGCGTTGCCGGACTAGGTGTTAGGGGTACGCAGTATTTT. The encoded protein is CSVAGLGVRGTQYF.

This clone was counted a few times. The chain links TRBV10-3 to TRBJ1-4; tentative D call: TRBD1 (5 bases). Germline lookup yields CDR1 ENHRY and CDR2 SYGVKD. Trimming stripped 4 bases from V and 8 bases from J, with 23 bases between. The length of the CDR3 is 17 residues. The CDR3 DNA is TGTGCCATCAGTGCGGGCAGGGACCTACCGGAAGGGGAAAAACTGTTTTTT. Amino acid sequence: CAISAGRDLPEGEKLFF.

The chain recombines TRBV9 with TRBJ2-1, with D possibly TRBD1 on 6 matching bases. Trimming cost V 3 bases and J 9 bases, with 13 bases left between them. Germline V gives CDR1 SGDLS, CDR2 YYNGEE. This CDR3 has 13 residues. The CDR3 DNA sequence: TGTGCCAGCAGCGCCGGACAGAAGGGTGAGCAGTTCTTC. Its translation: CASSAGQKGEQFF.

The chain is built from TRBV11-3 and TRBJ2-2; D is perhaps TRBD2 (5 bases). The V gene's germline CDR1 is SGHNT and CDR2 YENEEA. The CDR3 is 14 residues long. Trimming stripped 4 bases from V and 7 bases from J, with 13 bases between. CDR3 bases: TGTGCCAGCAGCTCTCCCGGGGTTCGCGGGGAGCTGTTTTTT. As protein: CASSSPGVRGELFF.

V and J are TRBV29-1 and TRBJ2-2; D is ambiguous. Germline V lookup: CDR1 SQVTM, CDR2 ANQGSEA. The CDR3 covers 13 residues. Trimming pared 2 bases from V and 0 bases from J, leaving 4 bases between. CDR3 sequence reads: CSVEQANTGELFF. The CDR3 DNA follows: TGCAGCGTTGAACAGGCGAACACCGGGGAGCTGTTTTTT.

A single count supports this clone. This sequence joins TRBV9 and TRBJ1-2; maybe TRBD1 (6 bases). The V and J ends lost 2 bases and 4 bases respectively, with 18 bases between them. The germline gives CDR1 SGDLS, CDR2 YYNGEE. CDR3 length: 16 amino acids. Written as DNA, the CDR3 is TGTGCCAGCAGCGTGAGGGGGGGAGCCCCACTCTATGGCTACACCTTC. It yields the protein CASSVRGGAPLYGYTF.

This clone was observed a few times. The chain carries TRBV25-1 and TRBJ2-7; D gene unclear. This CDR3 is 10 amino acids long. The germline gives CDR1 MGHDK, CDR2 SYGVNS. Deletions cut 5 bases from V and 6 bases from J, with 5 bases between. In DNA, the CDR3 is TGTGCCAGCAGTTTAATCGAGCAGTACTTC. This sequence encodes CASSLIEQYF.

This clone was counted a single time. The V and J genes are TRBV10-3 and TRBJ2-7; D perhaps matches TRBD2 (6 bases). The CDR3 consists of 13 residues. Per the germline V gene, CDR1 is ENHRY and CDR2 is SYGVKD. Trimming removed 10 bases at V and 1 base at J, with 14 bases between. CDR3 amino acids: CATGTESSYEQYF. The CDR3, as DNA: TGTGCCACCGGGACTGAGTCTTCCTACGAGCAGTACTTC.

This chain joins TRBV19 and TRBJ2-1, with 7 nucleotides matching TRBD1. Per the germline V gene, CDR1 is LNHDA and CDR2 is SQIVND (reference sequence). V was pared by 5 bases and J by 3 bases, with 4 bases of the junction left unmatched. The CDR3 consists of 14 residues. Here the CDR3 reads CASSWQGDYNEQFF. The CDR3 DNA reads as TGTGCCAGTAGTTGGCAGGGGGACTACAATGAGCAGTTCTTC. Based on the CDR3 plus reference TRBV19 and TRBJ2-1, the full variable domain is DGGITQSPKYLFRKEGQNVTLSCEQNLNHDAMYWYRQDPGQGLRLIYYSQIVNDFQKGDIAEGYSVSREKKESFPLTVTSAQKNPTAFYLCASSWQGDYNEQFFGPGTRLTVL.

This clone was seen a handful of times. This chain uses TRBV9 with TRBJ1-2; D not resolved. Looked up from germline, CDR1 is SGDLS and CDR2 is YYNGEE. The CDR3 consists of 12 residues. Trimming removed 0 bases from V and 5 bases from J, with 5 bases in between. CDR3 residues: CASSVGQYGYTF. The CDR3 bases are TGTGCCAGCAGCGTAGGGCAGTATGGCTACACCTTC.

The chain links TRBV7-2 to TRBJ2-1, with D possibly matching TRBD2 (5 bases). V lost 7 bases and J lost 5, with 21 bases in between. CDR3 length equals 16 residues. Germline V gene sequence: CDR1 SGHTA, CDR2 FQGNSA. The CDR3 reads CASIWTPPVFDNEQFF. In nucleotides, the CDR3 is TGTGCCAGCATTTGGACTCCCCCGGTTTTCGACAATGAGCAGTTCTTC.

The J gene is TRBJ2-5, the V gene TRBV9; tentatively, D is TRBD2 (5 bases). Germline assignment: CDR1 SGDLS and CDR2 YYNGEE. The CDR3 length is 15 residues. Trimming removed 3 bases from V and 1 base from J, with 13 bases in between. The CDR3 loop reads CASSASGRVQETQYF. The CDR3 DNA reads as TGTGCCAGCAGCGCGAGCGGACGGGTCCAAGAGACCCAGTACTTC.

The rearrangement uses TRBV27 and TRBJ2-3, with TRBD1 as a possible D gene (6 bases). The CDR3 has 14 amino acids. CDR1 is MNHEY and CDR2 is SMNVEV in the germline V gene (reference sequence). V dropped 5 bases and J dropped 0 bases, with 9 bases sitting between them. The chain's CDR3 is CASSHGQSTDTQYF. The CDR3 region has the DNA TGTGCCAGCAGTCACGGACAGAGCACAGATACGCAGTATTTT.

The J gene is TRBJ2-5, the V gene TRBV7-8; TRBD1 aligns across 7 bases. Germline V gene lookup returns CDR1 SGHVS and CDR2 FQNEAQ. The CDR3 contains 15 residues. With 4 bases clipped from V and 0 bases from J, the junction kept 5 bases outside the gene matches. DNA of the CDR3: TGTGCCAGCAGCTCTGACAGGGAAAACCAAGAGACCCAGTACTTC. This codes for CASSSDRENQETQYF.

The chain combines TRBV9 with TRBJ1-1; no clear D gene. This CDR3 has 15 amino acids. Germline CDR1 reads SGDLS; CDR2 reads YYNGEE. Deletions cut 0 bases from V and 2 bases from J, with 11 bases between. Here the CDR3 DNA reads TGTGCCAGCAGCGTAGCTGCAGGCCTAAACACTGAAGCTTTCTTT. Translated: CASSVAAGLNTEAFF.

The rearrangement links TRBV21-1 to TRBJ1-1; TRBD1, as called in the table, went unchecked against the DNA. TRBV21-1 is listed as a pseudogene. This CDR3 contains 16 residues. The CDR3 is CASSKPGVPMNTEAFF. As DNA, the CDR3 is TGTGCCAGCAGCAAACCAGGCGTACCTATGAACACTGAAGCTTTCTTT.

The rearrangement links TRBV5-5 to TRBJ1-4; 10 bases are a match to TRBD1. Germline assignment: CDR1 SGHKS and CDR2 YYEKEE (reference sequence). V shed 4 bases, J shed 6 bases, and the junction held 6 bases outside the gene matches. The CDR3 totals 15 residues. DNA for the CDR3: TGTGCCAGCAGCAGCCCCGGGACAGGGGATGAAAAACTGTTTTTT. This codes for CASSSPGTGDEKLFF.

The chain is built from TRBV5-5 and TRBJ2-1, with 7 bases lining up with TRBD1. Germline assignment: CDR1 SGHKS and CDR2 YYEKEE (reference sequence). The CDR3 extends over 14 amino acids. Trimming took 4 bases from V and 8 from J; bases not matched to a gene: 9. The CDR3 nucleotides are TGTGCCAGCAGCCTGGGACAGACCAACGATGAGCAGTTCTTC. Its protein is CASSLGQTNDEQFF.

The chain joins TRBV21-1 to TRBJ2-5. TRBV21-1 is annotated as a pseudogene. This CDR3 is 17 amino acids long. CDR3: CASSTRGGPIPQETQYF. The CDR3 DNA reads TGTGCCAGCAGCACCCGAGGGGGGCCCATTCCCCAAGAGACCCAGTACTTC.

This clone was seen only once. This rearrangement joins TRBV5-6 to TRBJ2-7; D remains ambiguous. The ends were cut back, 3 bases at V and 3 bases at J, with 7 bases in the middle. The CDR3 has 12 residues. Germline-derived CDR1 and CDR2 are SGHDT and YYEEEE. The DNA for the CDR3 is TGTGCCAGCAGCTCCGGAAACTACGAGCAGTACTTC. Amino acid sequence: CASSSGNYEQYF.

This clone was picked up a small number of times. The V call is TRBV6-5, the J call TRBJ2-1, with TRBD2 as a possible D gene (7 bases). Germline values: CDR1 MNHEY, CDR2 SVGAGI. V lost 0 bases to trimming and J lost 6 bases, with 15 bases between them. The CDR3 contains 16 residues. CDR3 sequence (DNA): TGTGCCAGCAGTTACTCATGGGGGGGGCTGGGCAATGAGCAGTTCTTC. Translated, it gives CASSYSWGGLGNEQFF.

The V call is TRBV7-9, the J call TRBJ1-1; TRBD1 matches 10 bases. Trimming removed 10 bases from V and 5 bases from J; junction bases left unmatched: 7. CDR3 length: 13 residues. CDR1 is SEHNR, CDR2 FQNEAQ, per germline (reference sequence). The CDR3: CAIPGQGLTEAFF. The CDR3 bases are TGTGCCATTCCGGGACAGGGGTTGACTGAAGCTTTCTTT.

This sequence joins TRBV5-1 and TRBJ1-1, with D tentatively TRBD1 (5 bases). V gave up 0 bases and J gave up 6 bases, with 12 bases separating them. This CDR3 is 14 amino acids long. CDR1 and CDR2 from the germline V gene are SGHRS and YFSETQ. The CDR3: CASSLAWGFPEAFF. CDR3 in DNA: TGCGCCAGCAGCTTGGCCTGGGGGTTCCCTGAAGCTTTCTTT.